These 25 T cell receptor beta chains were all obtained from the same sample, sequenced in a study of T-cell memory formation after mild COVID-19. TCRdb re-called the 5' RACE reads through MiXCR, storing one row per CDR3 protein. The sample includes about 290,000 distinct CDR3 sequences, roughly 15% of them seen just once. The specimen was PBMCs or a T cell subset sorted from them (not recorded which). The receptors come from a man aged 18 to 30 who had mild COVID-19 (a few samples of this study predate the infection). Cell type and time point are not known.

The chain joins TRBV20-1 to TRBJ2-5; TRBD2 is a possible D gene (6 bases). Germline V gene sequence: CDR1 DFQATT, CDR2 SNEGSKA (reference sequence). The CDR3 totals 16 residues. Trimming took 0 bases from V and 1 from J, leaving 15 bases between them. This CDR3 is CSARDPRRGPQETQYF. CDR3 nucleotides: TGCAGTGCTAGAGATCCCAGGAGGGGCCCCCAAGAGACCCAGTACTTC.

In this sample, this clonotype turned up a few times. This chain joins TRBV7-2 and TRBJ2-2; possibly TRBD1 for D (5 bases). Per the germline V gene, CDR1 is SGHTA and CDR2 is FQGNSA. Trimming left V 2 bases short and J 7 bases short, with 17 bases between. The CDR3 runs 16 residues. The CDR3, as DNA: TGTGCCAGCAGCTTACGAGTGTCAGGGTCGGGCGGGGAGCTGTTTTTT. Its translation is CASSLRVSGSGGELFF.

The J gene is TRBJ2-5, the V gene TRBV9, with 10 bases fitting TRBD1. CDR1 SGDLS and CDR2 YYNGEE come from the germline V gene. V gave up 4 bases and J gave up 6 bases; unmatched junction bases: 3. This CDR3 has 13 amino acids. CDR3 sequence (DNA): TGTGCCAGCAGCATGGGACAGGGGAAGACCCAGTACTTC. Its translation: CASSMGQGKTQYF.

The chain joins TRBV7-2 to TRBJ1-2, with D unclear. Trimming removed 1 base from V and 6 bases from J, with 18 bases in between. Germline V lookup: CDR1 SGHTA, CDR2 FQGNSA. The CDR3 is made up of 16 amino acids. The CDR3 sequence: CASSLVGQRVGDGYTF. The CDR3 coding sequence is TGTGCCAGCAGCTTAGTTGGGCAGAGGGTCGGGGATGGCTACACCTTC.

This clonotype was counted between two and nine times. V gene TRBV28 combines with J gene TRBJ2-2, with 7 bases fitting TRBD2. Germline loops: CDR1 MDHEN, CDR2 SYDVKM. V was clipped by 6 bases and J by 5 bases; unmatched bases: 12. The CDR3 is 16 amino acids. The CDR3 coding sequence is TGTGCCAGCAGGGAGGAACGACTAGCCCCGACCGGGGAGCTGTTTTTT. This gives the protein CASREERLAPTGELFF.

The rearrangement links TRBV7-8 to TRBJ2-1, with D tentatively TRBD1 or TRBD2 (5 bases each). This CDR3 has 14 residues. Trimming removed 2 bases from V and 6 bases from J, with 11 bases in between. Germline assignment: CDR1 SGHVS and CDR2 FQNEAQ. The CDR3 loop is CASSLNRGANEQFF. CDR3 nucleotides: TGTGCCAGCAGCTTAAACAGAGGGGCCAATGAGCAGTTCTTC.

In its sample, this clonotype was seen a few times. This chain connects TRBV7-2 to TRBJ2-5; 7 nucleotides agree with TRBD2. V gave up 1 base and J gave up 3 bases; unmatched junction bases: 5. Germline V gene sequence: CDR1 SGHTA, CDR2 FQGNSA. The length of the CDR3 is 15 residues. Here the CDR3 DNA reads TGTGCCAGCAGCTTAGGGGGGGGAGGTGAAGAGACCCAGTACTTC. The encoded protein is CASSLGGGGEETQYF.

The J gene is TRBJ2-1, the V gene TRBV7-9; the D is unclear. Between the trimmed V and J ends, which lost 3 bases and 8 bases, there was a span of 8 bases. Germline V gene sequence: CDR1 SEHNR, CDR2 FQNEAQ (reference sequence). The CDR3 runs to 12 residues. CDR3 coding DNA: TGTGCCAGCAGCTTCTCTTCGGATGAGCAGTTCTTC. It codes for CASSFSSDEQFF.

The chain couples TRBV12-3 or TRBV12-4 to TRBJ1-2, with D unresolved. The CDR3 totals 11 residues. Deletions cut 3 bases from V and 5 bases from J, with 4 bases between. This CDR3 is CASSFRYGYTF. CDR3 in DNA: TGTGCCAGCAGTTTCCGGTATGGCTACACCTTC.

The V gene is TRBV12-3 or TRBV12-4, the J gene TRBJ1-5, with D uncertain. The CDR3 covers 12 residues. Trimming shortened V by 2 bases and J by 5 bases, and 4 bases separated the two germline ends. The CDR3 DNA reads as TGTGCCAGCAGTTTAACGTATCAGCCCCAGCATTTT. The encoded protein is CASSLTYQPQHF.

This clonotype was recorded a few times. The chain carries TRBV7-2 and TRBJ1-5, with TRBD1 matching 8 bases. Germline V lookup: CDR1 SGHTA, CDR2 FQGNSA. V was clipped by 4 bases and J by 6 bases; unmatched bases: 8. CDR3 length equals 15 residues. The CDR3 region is CASSSGTGMRQPQHF. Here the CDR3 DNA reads TGTGCCAGCAGCTCCGGGACAGGAATGCGTCAGCCCCAGCATTTT.

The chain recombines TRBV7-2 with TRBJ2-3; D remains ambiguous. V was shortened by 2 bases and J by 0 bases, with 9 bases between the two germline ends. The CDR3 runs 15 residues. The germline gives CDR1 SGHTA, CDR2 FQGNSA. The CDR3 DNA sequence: TGTGCCAGCAGCTTAAGACGGTATAGCACAGATACGCAGTATTTT. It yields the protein CASSLRRYSTDTQYF.

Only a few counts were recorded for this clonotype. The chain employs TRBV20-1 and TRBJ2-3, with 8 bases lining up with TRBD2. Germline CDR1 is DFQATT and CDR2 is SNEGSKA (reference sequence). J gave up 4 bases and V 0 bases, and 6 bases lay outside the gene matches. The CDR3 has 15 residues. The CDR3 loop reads CSARDRRAGADTQYF. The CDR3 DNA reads TGCAGTGCTAGAGATCGGAGAGCGGGGGCAGATACGCAGTATTTT.

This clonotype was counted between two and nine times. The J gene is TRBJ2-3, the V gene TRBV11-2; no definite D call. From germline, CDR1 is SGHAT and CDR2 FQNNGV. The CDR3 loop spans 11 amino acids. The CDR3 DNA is TGTACGAGTATGAGCACAGATACGCAGTATTTT. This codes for CTSMSTDTQYF.

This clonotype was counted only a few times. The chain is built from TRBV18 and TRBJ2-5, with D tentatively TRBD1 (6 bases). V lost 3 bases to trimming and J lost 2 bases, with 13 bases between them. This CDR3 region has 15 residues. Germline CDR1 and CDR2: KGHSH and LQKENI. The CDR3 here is CASSPRDMQQETQYF. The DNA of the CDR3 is TGTGCCAGCTCACCCCGGGACATGCAACAAGAGACCCAGTACTTC.

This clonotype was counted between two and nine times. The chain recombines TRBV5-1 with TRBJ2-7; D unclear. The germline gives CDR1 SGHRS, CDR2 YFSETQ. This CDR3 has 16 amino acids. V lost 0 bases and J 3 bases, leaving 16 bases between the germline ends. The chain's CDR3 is CASSLGSAVGLYEQYF. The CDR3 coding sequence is TGCGCCAGCAGCTTGGGGTCGGCAGTCGGGCTCTACGAGCAGTACTTC.

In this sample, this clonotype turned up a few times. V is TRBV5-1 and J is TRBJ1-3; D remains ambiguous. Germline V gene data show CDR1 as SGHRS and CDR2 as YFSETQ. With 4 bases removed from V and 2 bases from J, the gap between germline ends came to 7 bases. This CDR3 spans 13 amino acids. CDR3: CASSERTGNTIYF. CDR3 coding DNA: TGCGCCAGCAGCGAGAGAACTGGAAACACCATATATTTT.

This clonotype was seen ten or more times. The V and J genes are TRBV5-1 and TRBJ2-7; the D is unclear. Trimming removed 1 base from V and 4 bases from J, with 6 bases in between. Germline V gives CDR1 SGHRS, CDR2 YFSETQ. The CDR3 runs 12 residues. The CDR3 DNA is TGCGCCAGCAGCTTGTCCCGGTACGAGCAGTACGTC. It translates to CASSLSRYEQYV.

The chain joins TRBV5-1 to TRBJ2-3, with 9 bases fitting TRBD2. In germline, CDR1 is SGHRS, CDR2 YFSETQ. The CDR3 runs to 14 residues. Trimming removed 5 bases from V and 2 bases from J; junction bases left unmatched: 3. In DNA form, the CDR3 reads TGCGCCAGCAGGACGGGACTAGCCACAGATACGCAGTATTTT. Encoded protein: CASRTGLATDTQYF.

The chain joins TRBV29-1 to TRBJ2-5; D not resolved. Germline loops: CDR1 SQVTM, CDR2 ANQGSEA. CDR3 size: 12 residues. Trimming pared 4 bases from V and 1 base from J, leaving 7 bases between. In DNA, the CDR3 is TGCAGCGTTGCAGTGTTCCAAGAGACCCAGTACTTC. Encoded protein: CSVAVFQETQYF.

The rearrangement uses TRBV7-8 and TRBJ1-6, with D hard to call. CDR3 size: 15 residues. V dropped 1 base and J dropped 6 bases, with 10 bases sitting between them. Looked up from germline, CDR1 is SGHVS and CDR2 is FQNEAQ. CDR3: CASSLGGEVNSPLHF. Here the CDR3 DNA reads TGTGCCAGCAGCTTAGGGGGAGAGGTTAATTCACCCCTCCACTTT.

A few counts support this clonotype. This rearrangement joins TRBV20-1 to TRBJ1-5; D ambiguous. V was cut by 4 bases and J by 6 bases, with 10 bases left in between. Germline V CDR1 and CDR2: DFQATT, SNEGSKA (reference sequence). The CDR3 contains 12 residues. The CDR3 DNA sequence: TGCAGTGCTAACAATCGGGGTCAGCCCCAGCATTTT. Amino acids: CSANNRGQPQHF.

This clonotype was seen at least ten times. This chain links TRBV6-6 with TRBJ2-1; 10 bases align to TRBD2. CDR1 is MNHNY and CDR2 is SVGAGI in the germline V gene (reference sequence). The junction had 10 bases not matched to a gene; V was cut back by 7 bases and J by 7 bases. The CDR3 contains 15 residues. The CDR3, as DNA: TGTGCCAGCATAGCGGGGGGCATCGGCAGGAATGAGCAGTTCTTC. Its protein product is CASIAGGIGRNEQFF.

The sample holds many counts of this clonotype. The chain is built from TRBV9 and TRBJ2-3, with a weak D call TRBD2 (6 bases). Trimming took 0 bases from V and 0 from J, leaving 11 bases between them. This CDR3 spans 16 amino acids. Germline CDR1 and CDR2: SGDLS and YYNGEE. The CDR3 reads CASSVGLARSTDTQYF. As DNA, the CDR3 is TGTGCCAGCAGCGTAGGGCTAGCGAGGAGCACAGATACGCAGTATTTT.

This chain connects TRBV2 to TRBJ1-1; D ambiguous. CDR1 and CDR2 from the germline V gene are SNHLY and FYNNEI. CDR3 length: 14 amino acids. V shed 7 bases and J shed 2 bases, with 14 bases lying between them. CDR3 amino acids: CASNRVGGNTEAFF. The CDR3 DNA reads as TGTGCCAGCAATAGAGTAGGAGGAAACACTGAAGCTTTCTTT.